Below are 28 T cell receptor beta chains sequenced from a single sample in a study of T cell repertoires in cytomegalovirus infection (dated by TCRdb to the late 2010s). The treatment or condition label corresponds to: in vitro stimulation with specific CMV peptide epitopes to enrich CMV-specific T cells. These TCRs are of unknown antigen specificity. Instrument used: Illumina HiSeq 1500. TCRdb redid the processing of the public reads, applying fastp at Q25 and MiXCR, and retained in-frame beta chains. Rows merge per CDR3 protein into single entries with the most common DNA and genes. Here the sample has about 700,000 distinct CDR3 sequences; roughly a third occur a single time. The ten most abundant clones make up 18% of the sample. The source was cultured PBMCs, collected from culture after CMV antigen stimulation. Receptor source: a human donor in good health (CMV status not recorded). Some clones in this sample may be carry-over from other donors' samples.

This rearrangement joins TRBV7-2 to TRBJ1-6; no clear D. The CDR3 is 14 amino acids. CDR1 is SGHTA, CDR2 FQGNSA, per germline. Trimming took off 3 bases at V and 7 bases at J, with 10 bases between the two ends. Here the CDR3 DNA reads TGTGCCAGCAGCTTGTCGCAGCTGAATTCACCCCTCCACTTT. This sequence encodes CASSLSQLNSPLHF.

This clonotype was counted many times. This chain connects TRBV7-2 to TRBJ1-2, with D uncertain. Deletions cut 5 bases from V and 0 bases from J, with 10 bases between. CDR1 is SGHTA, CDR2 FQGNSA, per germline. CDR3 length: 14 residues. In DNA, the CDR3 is TGTGCCAGCAGCCCGGCGGGAACTAACTATGGCTACACCTTC. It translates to CASSPAGTNYGYTF. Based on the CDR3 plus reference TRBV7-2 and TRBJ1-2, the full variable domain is GAGVSQSPSNKVTEKGKDVELRCDPISGHTALYWYRQSLGQGLEFLIYFQGNSAPDKSGLPSDRFSAERTGGSVSTLTIQRTQQEDSAVYLCASSPAGTNYGYTFGSGTRLTVV.

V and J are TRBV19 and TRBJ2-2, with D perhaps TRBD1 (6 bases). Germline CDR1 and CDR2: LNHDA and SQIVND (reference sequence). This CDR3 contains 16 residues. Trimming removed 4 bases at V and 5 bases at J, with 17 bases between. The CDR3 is CASSNLDRRITGELFF. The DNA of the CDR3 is TGTGCCAGTAGTAATCTGGACAGACGAATTACCGGGGAGCTGTTTTTT.

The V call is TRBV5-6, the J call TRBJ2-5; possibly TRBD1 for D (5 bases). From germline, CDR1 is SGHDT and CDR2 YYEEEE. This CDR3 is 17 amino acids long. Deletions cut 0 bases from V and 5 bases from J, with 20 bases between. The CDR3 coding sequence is TGTGCCAGCAGCTTGGTTGGGCAGGGCCGTGGTGGGGAGACCCAGTACTTC. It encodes CASSLVGQGRGGETQYF.

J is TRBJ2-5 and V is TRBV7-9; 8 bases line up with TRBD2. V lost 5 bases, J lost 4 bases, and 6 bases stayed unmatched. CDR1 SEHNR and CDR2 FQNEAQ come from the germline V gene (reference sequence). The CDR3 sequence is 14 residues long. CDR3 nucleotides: TGTGCCAGCAGCCCAGCACGGGAGGGAGAGACCCAGTACTTC. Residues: CASSPAREGETQYF. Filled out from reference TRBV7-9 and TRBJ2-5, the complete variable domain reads DTGVSQNPRHKITKRGQNVTFRCDPISEHNRLYWYRQTLGQGPEFLTYFQNEAQLEKSRLLSDRFSAERPKGSFSTLEIQRTEQGDSAMYLCASSPAREGETQYFGPGTRLLVL.

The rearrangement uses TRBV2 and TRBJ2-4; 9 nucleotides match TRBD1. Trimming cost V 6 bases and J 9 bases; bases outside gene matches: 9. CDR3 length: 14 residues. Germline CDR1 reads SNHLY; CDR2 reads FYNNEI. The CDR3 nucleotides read TGTGCCAGCAGCGAACGGGACAGGGTGGGCATTCAGTACTTC. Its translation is CASSERDRVGIQYF.

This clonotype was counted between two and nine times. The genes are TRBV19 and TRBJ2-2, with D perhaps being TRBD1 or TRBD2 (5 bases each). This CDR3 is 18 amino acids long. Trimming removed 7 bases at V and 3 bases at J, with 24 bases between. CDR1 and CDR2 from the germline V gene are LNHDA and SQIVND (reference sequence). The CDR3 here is CASTPSAGTEIDTGELFF. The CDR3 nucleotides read TGTGCCAGTACCCCTTCGGCCGGGACGGAAATTGACACCGGGGAGCTGTTTTTT. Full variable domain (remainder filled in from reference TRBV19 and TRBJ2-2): DGGITQSPKYLFRKEGQNVTLSCEQNLNHDAMYWYRQDPGQGLRLIYYSQIVNDFQKGDIAEGYSVSREKKESFPLTVTSAQKNPTAFYLCASTPSAGTEIDTGELFFGEGSRLTVL.

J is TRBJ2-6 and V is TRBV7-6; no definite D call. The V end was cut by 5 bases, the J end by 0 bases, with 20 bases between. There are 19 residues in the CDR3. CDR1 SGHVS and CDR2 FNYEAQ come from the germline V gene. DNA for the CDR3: TGTGCCAGCAGCCTGGGTTCTGGGGTCTTTAGCTCTGGGGCCAACGTCCTGACTTTC. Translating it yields CASSLGSGVFSSGANVLTF.

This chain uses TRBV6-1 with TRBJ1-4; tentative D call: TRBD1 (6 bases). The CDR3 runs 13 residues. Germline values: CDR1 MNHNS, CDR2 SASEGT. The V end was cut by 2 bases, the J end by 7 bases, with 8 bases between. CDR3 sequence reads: CASSEWTVEKLFF. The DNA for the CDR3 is TGTGCCAGCAGTGAATGGACAGTTGAAAAACTGTTTTTT.

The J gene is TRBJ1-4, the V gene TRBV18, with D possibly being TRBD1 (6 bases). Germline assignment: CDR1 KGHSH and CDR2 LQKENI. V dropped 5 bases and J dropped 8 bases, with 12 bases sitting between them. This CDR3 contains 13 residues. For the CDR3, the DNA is TGTGCCAGCTCAGGGGGCGCGGACGAAAAACTGTTTTTT. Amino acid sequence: CASSGGADEKLFF. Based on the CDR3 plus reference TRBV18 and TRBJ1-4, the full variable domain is NAGVMQNPRHLVRRRGQEARLRCSPMKGHSHVYWYRQLPEEGLKFMVYLQKENIIDESGMPKERFSAEFPKEGPSILRIQQVVRGDSAAYFCASSGGADEKLFFGSGTQLSVL.

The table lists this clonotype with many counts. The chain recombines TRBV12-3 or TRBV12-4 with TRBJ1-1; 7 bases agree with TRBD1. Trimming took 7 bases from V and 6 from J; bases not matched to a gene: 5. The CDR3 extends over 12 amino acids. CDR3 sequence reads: CASNQGGAEAFF. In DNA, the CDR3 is TGTGCCAGCAACCAGGGGGGGGCTGAAGCTTTCTTT.

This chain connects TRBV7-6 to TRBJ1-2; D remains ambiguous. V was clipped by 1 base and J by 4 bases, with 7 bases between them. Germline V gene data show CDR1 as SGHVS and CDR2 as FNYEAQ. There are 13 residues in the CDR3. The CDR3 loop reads CASSLVVRYGYTF. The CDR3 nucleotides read TGTGCCAGCAGCTTAGTGGTCCGCTATGGCTACACCTTC.

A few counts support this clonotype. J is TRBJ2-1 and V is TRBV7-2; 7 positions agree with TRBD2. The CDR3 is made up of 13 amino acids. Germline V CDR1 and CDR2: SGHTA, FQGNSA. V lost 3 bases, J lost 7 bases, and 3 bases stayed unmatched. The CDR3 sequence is CASSFGRENEQFF. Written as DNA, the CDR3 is TGTGCCAGCAGCTTCGGGCGGGAGAATGAGCAGTTCTTC.

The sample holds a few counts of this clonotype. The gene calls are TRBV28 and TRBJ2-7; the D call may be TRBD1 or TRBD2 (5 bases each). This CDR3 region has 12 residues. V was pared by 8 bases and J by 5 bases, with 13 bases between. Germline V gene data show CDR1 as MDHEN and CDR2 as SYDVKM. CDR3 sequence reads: CASRQGVNEQYF. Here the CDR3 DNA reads TGTGCCAGCCGGCAGGGAGTAAACGAGCAGTACTTC.

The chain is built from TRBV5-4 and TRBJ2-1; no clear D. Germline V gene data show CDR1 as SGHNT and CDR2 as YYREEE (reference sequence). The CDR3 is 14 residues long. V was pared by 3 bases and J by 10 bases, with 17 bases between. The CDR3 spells CASSYRLTDTEQFF. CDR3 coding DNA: TGTGCCAGCAGCTACCGATTGACCGATACCGAGCAGTTCTTC. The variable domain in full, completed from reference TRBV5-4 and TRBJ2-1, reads ETGVTQSPTHLIKTRGQQVTLRCSSQSGHNTVSWYQQALGQGPQFIFQYYREEENGRGNFPPRFSGLQFPNYSSELNVNALELDDSALYLCASSYRLTDTEQFFGPGTRLTVL.

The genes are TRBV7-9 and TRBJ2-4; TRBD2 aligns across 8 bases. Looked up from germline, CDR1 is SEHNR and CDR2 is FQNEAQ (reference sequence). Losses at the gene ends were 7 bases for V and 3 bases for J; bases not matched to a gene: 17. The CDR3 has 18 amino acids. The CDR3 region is CASNYQLAEIGGKNIQYF. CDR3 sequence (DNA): TGTGCCAGCAACTACCAACTAGCGGAAATAGGGGGCAAAAACATTCAGTACTTC. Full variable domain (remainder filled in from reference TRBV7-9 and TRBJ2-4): DTGVSQNPRHKITKRGQNVTFRCDPISEHNRLYWYRQTLGQGPEFLTYFQNEAQLEKSRLLSDRFSAERPKGSFSTLEIQRTEQGDSAMYLCASNYQLAEIGGKNIQYFGAGTRLSVL.

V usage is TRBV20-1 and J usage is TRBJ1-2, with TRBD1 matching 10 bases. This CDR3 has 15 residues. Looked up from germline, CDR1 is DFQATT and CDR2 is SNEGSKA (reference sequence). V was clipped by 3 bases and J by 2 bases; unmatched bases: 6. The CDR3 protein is CSASRTGGSNYGYTF. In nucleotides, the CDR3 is TGCAGTGCTAGTAGGACAGGGGGGAGCAACTATGGCTACACCTTC.

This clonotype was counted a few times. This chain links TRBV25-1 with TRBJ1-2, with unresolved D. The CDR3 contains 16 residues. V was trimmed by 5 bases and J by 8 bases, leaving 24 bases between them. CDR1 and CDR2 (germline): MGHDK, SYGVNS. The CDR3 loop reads CASSPPGRRTFGGYTF. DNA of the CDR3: TGTGCCAGCAGTCCCCCCGGCCGACGCACTTTTGGAGGCTACACCTTC.

The CDR3 DNA follows: TGTGCCAGCGGCAGGGAGGCCTATGGCTACACCTTC. This translates into CASGREAYGYTF. The chain employs TRBV2 and TRBJ1-2; the D gene is possibly TRBD1 (5 bases). Germline loops: CDR1 SNHLY, CDR2 FYNNEI. The CDR3 sequence is 12 residues long. The V end was cut by 8 bases, the J end by 4 bases, with 11 bases between.

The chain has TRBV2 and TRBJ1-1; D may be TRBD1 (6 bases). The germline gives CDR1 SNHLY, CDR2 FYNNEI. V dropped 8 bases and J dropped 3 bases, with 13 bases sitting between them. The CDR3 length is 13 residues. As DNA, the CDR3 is TGTGCCAGCGCAGGGGAGACGGACACTGAAGCTTTCTTT. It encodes CASAGETDTEAFF.

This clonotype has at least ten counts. The CDR3: CASSVTRDTDTQYF. In DNA, the CDR3 is TGTGCCAGCAGCGTTACTAGGGACACAGATACGCAGTATTTT. J is TRBJ2-3 and V is TRBV7-2; a possible D gene is TRBD2 (5 bases). Germline values: CDR1 SGHTA, CDR2 FQGNSA. There are 14 residues in the CDR3. V was pared by 5 bases and J by 2 bases, with 11 bases between.

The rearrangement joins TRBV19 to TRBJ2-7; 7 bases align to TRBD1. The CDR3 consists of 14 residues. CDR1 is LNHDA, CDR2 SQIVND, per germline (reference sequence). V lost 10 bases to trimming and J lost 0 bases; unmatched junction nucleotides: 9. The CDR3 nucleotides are TGTGCCACTCCCTTCGGGACAGACTCCTACGAGCAGTACTTC. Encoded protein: CATPFGTDSYEQYF.

The CDR3 reads CASSQPGTSGEKEQFF. For the CDR3, the DNA is TGCGCCAGCAGCCAGCCCGGGACTAGCGGGGAGAAGGAGCAGTTCTTC. The chain uses TRBV4-3 and TRBJ2-1; 13 bases are shared with TRBD2. The J segment lost 10 bases and the V segment lost 3 bases, leaving 9 bases of the junction unmatched. This CDR3 has 16 residues. CDR1 LGHNA and CDR2 YSLEER come from the germline V gene.

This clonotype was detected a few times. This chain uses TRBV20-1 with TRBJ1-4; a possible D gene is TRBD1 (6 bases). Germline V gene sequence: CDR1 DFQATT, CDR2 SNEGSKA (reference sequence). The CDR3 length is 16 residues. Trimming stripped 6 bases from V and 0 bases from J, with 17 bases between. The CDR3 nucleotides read TGCAGTGCGCCGGACTGGGGACAAGCAACTAATGAAAAACTGTTTTTT. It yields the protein CSAPDWGQATNEKLFF.

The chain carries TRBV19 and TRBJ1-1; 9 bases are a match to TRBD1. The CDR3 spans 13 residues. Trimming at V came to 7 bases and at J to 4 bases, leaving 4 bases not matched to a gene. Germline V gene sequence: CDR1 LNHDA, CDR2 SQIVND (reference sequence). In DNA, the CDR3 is TGTGCCAGTACACAGGGGGCGGGCACTGAAGCTTTCTTT. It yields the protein CASTQGAGTEAFF.

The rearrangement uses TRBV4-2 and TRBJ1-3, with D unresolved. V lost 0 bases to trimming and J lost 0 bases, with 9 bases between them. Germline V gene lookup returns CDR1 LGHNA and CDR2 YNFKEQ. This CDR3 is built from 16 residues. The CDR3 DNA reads TGTGCCAGCAGCCAAGACTGGAGGGTCTCTGGAAACACCATATATTTT. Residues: CASSQDWRVSGNTIYF.

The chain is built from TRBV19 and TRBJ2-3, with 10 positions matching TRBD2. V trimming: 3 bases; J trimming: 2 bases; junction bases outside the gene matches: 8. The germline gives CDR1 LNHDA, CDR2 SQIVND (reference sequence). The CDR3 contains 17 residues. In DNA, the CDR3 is TGTGCCAGTAGTATCGCCAACCTAGCGGGAGACACAGATACGCAGTATTTT. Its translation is CASSIANLAGDTDTQYF.

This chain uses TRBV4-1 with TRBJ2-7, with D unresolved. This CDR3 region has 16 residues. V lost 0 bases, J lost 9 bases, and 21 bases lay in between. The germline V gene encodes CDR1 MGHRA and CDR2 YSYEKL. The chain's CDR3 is CASSQDSRTSLEGQYF. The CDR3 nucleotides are TGCGCCAGCAGCCAAGATTCCCGGACCTCGTTGGAAGGGCAGTACTTC.